A selection of T cell receptor beta chains follows, all from one sample in a study of T cell responses to AZD1222 COVID-19 vaccine. Clones were sequenced by immunoSEQ multiplex PCR, and TCRdb holds only the in-frame ones, with some missing. The sample shows approximately 88,000 clones, approximately 88% of them seen only once. This specimen consisted of peripheral blood, obtained 28 days after the second AZD1222 dose. Receptor source: an adult who received the AZD1222 COVID-19 vaccine. The CDR3 runs from the conserved cysteine through the conserved F or W. The D gene is left open where the match is weak. Where a row states a size, it is once, few, many or the class of an expanded clone; other rows omit it.

j_call clone_size v_call d_call cdr3_aa cdr3_nt
TRBJ2-1 - TRBV6-1 TRBD2 CASSEALRGGAASNEQFF TGTGCCAGCAGTGAAGCACTCCGCGGGGGGGCCGCCTCCAATGAGCAGTTCTTC
TRBJ1-5 - TRBV18 - CASSPPSYSNQPQHF TGTGCCAGCTCACCACCCAGCTATAGCAATCAGCCCCAGCATTTT
TRBJ1-2 - TRBV5-8 - CASSYWTGAYYGYTF TGTGCCAGCAGCTACTGGACGGGGGCGTACTATGGCTACACCTTC
TRBJ1-4 - TRBV6-1 TRBD1 CASSEAGTGGGKLFF TGTGCCAGCAGTGAAGCGGGGACAGGGGGCGGAAAACTGTTTTTT
TRBJ2-3 - TRBV6-5 - CASSYSGYTDTQYF TGTGCCAGCAGTTACTCAGGCTACACAGATACGCAGTATTTT
TRBJ1-6 - TRBV6-5 - CASRAWTAENSPLHF TGTGCCAGCAGAGCCTGGACCGCCGAGAATTCACCCCTCCACTTT
TRBJ1-3 few TRBV7-6 - CASSFQTAGSGNTIYF TGTGCCAGCAGCTTCCAGACCGCGGGCTCTGGAAACACCATATATTTT
TRBJ1-1 - TRBV7-9 - CASSLIGEGGTEAFF TGTGCCAGCAGCTTAATTGGTGAGGGGGGGACTGAAGCTTTCTTT
TRBJ2-1 - TRBV24-1 - CATSDPVNPTAEQFF TGTGCCACCAGTGACCCCGTTAATCCCACGGCGGAGCAGTTCTTC
TRBJ1-5 - TRBV6-5 - CASEQGGNQPQHF TGTGCCAGCGAGCAGGGAGGCAATCAGCCCCAGCATTTT
TRBJ2-5 - TRBV12-3/TRBV12-4 - CASSSGPETQYF TGTGCCAGCAGTTCAGGGCCAGAAACCCAGTACTTC
TRBJ1-1 - TRBV18 - CASSLQGSTEAFF TGTGCCAGCTCACTGCAGGGATCCACTGAAGCTTTCTTT
TRBJ1-1 - TRBV6-5 - CASSSGGLGSTEAFF TGTGCCAGCAGTTCGGGGGGCTTAGGAAGCACTGAAGCTTTCTTT
TRBJ1-1 - TRBV20-1 - CSARDRLGAFF TGCAGTGCTAGAGACAGGTTGGGGGCTTTCTTT
TRBJ2-4 - TRBV19 - CASSSPEGGAKNIQYF TGTGCCAGTAGCTCCCCCGAGGGGGGGGCCAAAAACATTCAGTACTTC
TRBJ2-7 once TRBV6-6 TRBD1 CASSRDREYEQYF TGTGCCAGCAGTAGGGACAGGGAGTACGAGCAGTACTTC
TRBJ1-4 - TRBV30 - CAWSALRGAEKLFF TGTGCCTGGAGTGCCCTGAGGGGCGCGGAAAAACTGTTTTTT
TRBJ1-5 once TRBV19 TRBD1 CASSKDRSHSNQPQHF TGTGCCAGTAGCAAGGACAGGAGTCATAGCAATCAGCCCCAGCATTTT
TRBJ1-4 - TRBV5-1 - CASSPGVVNEKLFF TGCGCCAGCAGCCCGGGGGTTGTCAATGAAAAACTGTTTTTT
TRBJ1-5 once TRBV2 - CASSEYKLSNQPQHF TGTGCCAGCAGTGAATATAAACTTAGCAATCAGCCCCAGCATTTT
TRBJ2-1 - TRBV5-5 TRBD2 CASSPLTGGYNEQFF TGTGCCAGCAGCCCTCTTACGGGGGGTTACAATGAGCAGTTCTTC
TRBJ2-7 - TRBV25-1 - CASSSVYEQYF TGTGCCAGCAGTAGTGTTTACGAGCAGTACTTC
TRBJ2-5 once TRBV14 TRBD1 CASSRLRGQQETQYF TGTGCCAGCAGCCGTCTAAGGGGGCAGCAAGAGACCCAGTACTTC
TRBJ1-1 few TRBV18 - CASSPALGSTEAFF TGTGCCAGCTCACCTGCTCTCGGCAGCACTGAAGCTTTCTTT
TRBJ1-1 - TRBV7-2 - CASSNLQGRTEAFF TGTGCCAGCAGCAACCTGCAGGGGAGGACTGAAGCTTTCTTT
TRBJ1-4 - TRBV19 - CASTESGFLGEKLFF TGTGCCAGTACGGAATCCGGGTTCCTGGGAGAAAAACTGTTTTTT
TRBJ2-1 - TRBV4-1 - CASSQQSVAYNEQFF TGCGCCAGCAGCCAACAGTCGGTGGCCTACAATGAGCAGTTCTTC
TRBJ1-2 - TRBV4-1 - CASSQSGVYGYTF TGCGCCAGCAGCCAATCGGGGGTGTATGGCTACACCTTC
TRBJ2-7 - TRBV29-1 - CSVGSPGFSYEQYF TGCAGCGTTGGATCCCCAGGCTTCTCCTACGAGCAGTACTTC
TRBJ1-1 - TRBV2 - CASEGKNTEAFF TGTGCCAGCGAGGGGAAGAACACTGAAGCTTTCTTT
TRBJ1-2 - TRBV6-5 - CASSSPLLVGYTF TGTGCCAGCAGCTCCCCCTTATTGGTGGGCTACACCTTC
TRBJ2-3 - TRBV9 TRBD2 CASSVMSGGFSSTDTQYF TGTGCCAGCAGCGTTATGAGCGGGGGATTTTCTAGCACAGATACGCAGTATTTT
TRBJ1-2 once TRBV7-9 - CASTPWGNGYTF TGTGCCAGCACCCCCTGGGGGAATGGCTACACCTTC
TRBJ2-2 - TRBV5-4 TRBD2 CASLRGGGGAGELFF TGTGCCAGCCTGCGCGGAGGCGGGGGGGCCGGGGAGCTGTTTTTT
TRBJ2-7 once TRBV3-1/TRBV3-2 TRBD1 CASSPPGTGGEQYF TGTGCCAGCAGCCCCCCCGGGACAGGGGGTGAGCAGTACTTC
TRBJ1-5 - TRBV19 TRBD1 CASIPGTGDQPQHF TGTGCCAGTATTCCCGGGACAGGGGATCAGCCCCAGCATTTT
TRBJ1-1 - TRBV11-2 - CASSRQSGTEAFF TGTGCCAGCAGCCGGCAATCCGGGACTGAAGCTTTCTTT
TRBJ2-1 - TRBV12-3/TRBV12-4 - CASSFRLAEQFF TGTGCCAGCAGTTTCCGGCTAGCGGAGCAGTTCTTC
TRBJ2-5 - TRBV7-2 - CASTPGGGETQYF TGTGCCAGCACCCCAGGAGGGGGAGAGACCCAGTACTTC
TRBJ1-1 - TRBV30 - CAWSVTSLNTEAFF TGTGCCTGGAGTGTCACCAGTTTGAACACTGAAGCTTTCTTT
TRBJ2-5 - TRBV5-1 TRBD1 CASSLTSGTGGRETQYF TGCGCCAGCAGTTTAACCTCTGGGACAGGGGGTAGGGAGACCCAGTACTTC
TRBJ1-1 once TRBV5-1 - CASSSQGGNTEAFF TGCGCCAGCAGCTCACAGGGAGGGAACACTGAAGCTTTCTTT